Following are 31 T cell receptor beta chains from one sample sequenced in a study of graft-versus-host responses after intestinal transplantation. Antigens of these TCRs are unknown. The data were produced by immunoSEQ multiplex PCR, yet TCRdb's version contains in-frame clones alone and is incomplete. Of over 75,000 clones in the sample, about 89% were seen once. The material was unstimulated CD4+ T cells sorted from spleen or lymph node cells, obtained before intestinal transplant. These receptors were collected from a human donor who received an intestinal transplant.

The chain couples TRBV5-1 to TRBJ1-6, with TRBD1 matching over 9 bases. This CDR3 contains 13 residues. V was clipped by 3 bases and J by 10 bases; unmatched bases: 2. Germline CDR1 and CDR2: SGHRS and YFSETQ. The CDR3 loop is CASSWDRESPLHF. The CDR3 DNA reads TGCGCCAGCAGCTGGGACAGGGAATCACCCCTCCACTTT.

This clone was counted once. This rearrangement joins TRBV2 to TRBJ1-5; D unclear. This CDR3 is built from 13 residues. Trimming took off 5 bases at V and 6 bases at J, with 11 bases between the two ends. Per germline, CDR1 SNHLY and CDR2 FYNNEI. This CDR3 reads CASSPLGTQPQHF. CDR3 DNA: TGTGCCAGCAGTCCCCTAGGCACTCAGCCCCAGCATTTT.

The chain links TRBV28 to TRBJ1-2; weak D call: TRBD1 (6 bases). The CDR3 spans 15 residues. V lost 3 bases and J lost 1, with 12 bases in between. Germline-derived CDR1 and CDR2 are MDHEN and SYDVKM. The CDR3 protein is CASSFPQGLNYGYTF. DNA of the CDR3: TGTGCCAGCAGTTTCCCACAGGGTCTTAACTATGGCTACACCTTC.

This chain links TRBV5-1 with TRBJ2-5; D is perhaps TRBD1 (5 bases). The V gene lost 4 bases and the J gene lost 5 bases, with 15 bases spanning the gap. This CDR3 spans 14 amino acids. Germline-derived CDR1 and CDR2 are SGHRS and YFSETQ. CDR3 nucleotide sequence: TGCGCCAGCAGCCACGACAGTACGGAGGAGACCCAGTACTTC. It specifies CASSHDSTEETQYF.

The chain links TRBV9 to TRBJ1-2, with 7 bases aligning to TRBD1. This CDR3 is 12 amino acids long. CDR1 and CDR2 from the germline V gene are SGDLS and YYNGEE. V lost 4 bases, J lost 7 bases, and 4 bases stayed unmatched. The CDR3 reads CASSPGGLGYTF. In nucleotides, the CDR3 is TGTGCCAGCAGCCCAGGGGGGCTTGGCTACACCTTC.

The rearrangement joins TRBV10-2 to TRBJ2-7; D ambiguous. The V end lost 3 bases, the J end lost 4 bases, and 13 bases lay between the germline ends. The germline gives CDR1 WSHSY, CDR2 SAAADI. The CDR3 sequence is 14 residues long. The CDR3 region is CASSDPGEAYEQYF. In DNA form, the CDR3 reads TGCGCCAGCAGTGACCCAGGTGAAGCATACGAGCAGTACTTC.

This chain uses TRBV10-2 with TRBJ1-5; D is possibly TRBD1 (5 bases). The length of the CDR3 is 15 residues. Germline-derived CDR1 and CDR2 are WSHSY and SAAADI. V gave up 3 bases and J gave up 4 bases, with 13 bases separating them. CDR3 protein: CASSDRVSGNQPQHF. The CDR3, as DNA: TGCGCCAGCAGTGATAGAGTTTCAGGGAATCAGCCCCAGCATTTT.

The gene calls are TRBV5-1 and TRBJ2-1; possible D gene TRBD2, 6 bases. Germline V CDR1 and CDR2: SGHRS, YFSETQ. Trimming shortened V by 0 bases and J by 5 bases, and 12 bases separated the two germline ends. CDR3 length equals 15 residues. CDR3 nucleotides: TGCGCCAGCAGCTTGGTGGGAGGACCAAACAATGAGCAGTTCTTC. It yields the protein CASSLVGGPNNEQFF.

This clone occurred once. The gene calls are TRBV6-1 and TRBJ1-1, with 9 bases matching TRBD1. Germline CDR1 and CDR2: MNHNS and SASEGT. V lost 4 bases and J lost 4; bases outside the gene matches: 10. CDR3 length equals 16 residues. Here the CDR3 reads CASSAATGQGSTEAFF. The CDR3, as DNA: TGTGCCAGCAGTGCAGCGACAGGACAGGGGTCCACTGAAGCTTTCTTT.

This clone was seen only once. V and J are TRBV30 and TRBJ2-1; 10 bases align to TRBD1. The V gene's germline CDR1 is GTSNPN and CDR2 SVGIG (reference sequence). The ends lost 5 bases at V and 7 bases at J; junction bases unmatched: 5. The CDR3 extends over 13 amino acids. The CDR3 is CAWGRGQGNEQFF. The CDR3 DNA sequence: TGTGCCTGGGGGAGGGGACAGGGGAATGAGCAGTTCTTC.

This clone showed up just once. The genes are TRBV4-2 and TRBJ2-3; D unresolved. Germline V gene sequence: CDR1 LGHNA, CDR2 YNFKEQ. CDR3 length: 14 residues. V was cut by 0 bases and J by 4 bases, with 8 bases left in between. CDR3 sequence reads: CASSQELSADTQYF. CDR3 bases: TGTGCCAGCAGCCAAGAATTGAGCGCAGATACGCAGTATTTT.

This clone appeared once. The chain employs TRBV28 and TRBJ1-2; tentatively, D is TRBD1 (6 bases). The germline CDR1 and CDR2 sequences are MDHEN and SYDVKM. The CDR3 consists of 14 residues. Trimming took 10 bases from V and 0 from J, leaving 15 bases between them. The CDR3: CAIRRTVSNYGYTF. Written as DNA, the CDR3 is TGTGCCATCCGGCGGACAGTTTCTAACTATGGCTACACCTTC.

J is TRBJ1-3 and V is TRBV28; TRBD1 matches 7 bases. The CDR3 sequence is 14 residues long. Germline V lookup: CDR1 MDHEN, CDR2 SYDVKM. Trimming took 4 bases from V and 4 from J; bases not matched to a gene: 4. This CDR3 is CASSSPGQGNTIYF. Here the CDR3 DNA reads TGTGCCAGCAGTTCACCGGGACAGGGAAACACCATATATTTT.

The table lists this clone with a count of one. This chain joins TRBV10-3 and TRBJ2-3; D is possibly TRBD1 (6 bases). This CDR3 region has 15 residues. V lost 8 bases and J 6 bases, leaving 21 bases between the germline ends. Germline CDR1 ENHRY, CDR2 SYGVKD. CDR3 nucleotide sequence: TGTGCCATCGGTACCCGGGACACTTCTCTGGATACGCAGTATTTT. This codes for CAIGTRDTSLDTQYF.

The chain employs TRBV29-1 and TRBJ2-2; 11 bases are shared with TRBD2. Germline V gene lookup returns CDR1 SQVTM and CDR2 ANQGSEA. The CDR3 has 14 amino acids. V shed 7 bases and J 4 bases; nucleotides not matched to a gene: 5. The CDR3 DNA reads TGCAGCGCCCGGACTAGCGGGCTCACCGGGGAGCTGTTTTTT. Amino acid sequence: CSARTSGLTGELFF.

The J gene is TRBJ2-4, the V gene TRBV18; the D gene is possibly TRBD2 (5 bases). This CDR3 has 16 amino acids. Germline V CDR1 and CDR2: KGHSH, LQKENI. V lost 2 bases, J lost 0 bases, and 11 bases lay in between. CDR3 sequence: CASSPDGVIAKNIQYF. Here the CDR3 DNA reads TGTGCCAGCTCACCAGACGGGGTTATAGCCAAAAACATTCAGTACTTC.

As regards this clone: The junction and the germline gene differ at one end; a read error may be behind it. This sequence joins TRBV7-7 and TRBJ2-5; D gene unclear. The germline gives CDR1 SSHAT, CDR2 FNYEAQ (reference sequence). The length of the CDR3 is 13 residues. DNA of the CDR3: TGTGCTAGCAGCTTAGTCACGGAAGAGACCCAGTACTTC. Its translation: CASSLVTEETQYF. Drawing the rest from reference TRBV7-7 and TRBJ2-5, the complete variable domain is GAGVSQSPRYKVTKRGQDVTLRCDPISSHATLYWYQQALGQGPEFLTYFNYEAQPDKSGLPSDRFSAERPEGSISTLTIQRTEQRDSAMYRCASSLVTEETQYFGPGTRLLVL.

This rearrangement joins TRBV6-1 to TRBJ1-2, with 9 bases identical to TRBD1. From germline, CDR1 is MNHNS and CDR2 SASEGT. The V segment lost 0 bases and the J segment 4 bases; nucleotides outside the gene matches: 21. CDR3 length equals 21 residues. This CDR3 reads CASSEAYLRAPGQGSSYGYTF. In DNA, the CDR3 is TGTGCCAGCAGTGAAGCTTACCTTCGGGCCCCCGGACAGGGGTCAAGCTATGGCTACACCTTC.

In its sample, this clone was seen a few times. The V and J genes are TRBV5-1 and TRBJ1-1; D ambiguous. Trimming stripped 2 bases from V and 1 base from J, with 12 bases between. This CDR3 has 15 residues. Germline loops: CDR1 SGHRS, CDR2 YFSETQ. This chain's CDR3 is CASSLTPGWNTEAFF. CDR3 DNA: TGCGCCAGCAGCTTAACACCTGGCTGGAACACTGAAGCTTTCTTT.

In this sample, this clone turned up a few times. The chain is built from TRBV5-4 and TRBJ2-7, with TRBD2 matching over 13 bases. Germline assignment: CDR1 SGHNT and CDR2 YYREEE (reference sequence). Germline trimming cut 4 bases from V and 4 bases from J; bases unmatched to any gene: 5. The CDR3 length is 15 residues. CDR3 DNA: TGTGCCAGCAGCCCTGGACTAGCGGGAGATTACGAGCAGTACTTC. Translated: CASSPGLAGDYEQYF. The variable domain in full, completed from reference TRBV5-4 and TRBJ2-7, reads ETGVTQSPTHLIKTRGQQVTLRCSSQSGHNTVSWYQQALGQGPQFIFQYYREEENGRGNFPPRFSGLQFPNYSSELNVNALELDDSALYLCASSPGLAGDYEQYFGPGTRLTVT.

The V gene is TRBV6-5, the J gene TRBJ1-4; D ambiguous. Trimming stripped 0 bases from V and 8 bases from J, with 13 bases between. The V gene's germline CDR1 is MNHEY and CDR2 SVGAGI. The CDR3 contains 15 residues. The CDR3 protein is CASSYSRAFLEKLFF. CDR3 DNA: TGTGCCAGCAGTTACTCGAGAGCTTTCCTGGAAAAACTGTTTTTT.

DNA of the CDR3: TGTGCCAGCAGCTTGCCGGGACAGGACTCCTACGAGCAGTACTTC. Its translation is CASSLPGQDSYEQYF. V gene TRBV5-6 combines with J gene TRBJ2-7; 8 bases map to TRBD1. V lost 1 base, J lost 0 bases, and 3 bases stayed unmatched. CDR3 length: 15 amino acids. Germline V CDR1 and CDR2: SGHDT, YYEEEE.

This rearrangement joins TRBV6-5 to TRBJ1-1; 7 positions agree with TRBD1. The V gene end was trimmed by 7 bases and the J gene end by 2 bases; junction bases not matched to a gene: 7. Germline V gene lookup returns CDR1 MNHEY and CDR2 SVGAGI. The CDR3 consists of 14 residues. In nucleotides, the CDR3 is TGTGCCAGCACCCTCGGAGGGGGCAACACTGAAGCTTTCTTT. The encoded protein is CASTLGGGNTEAFF.

This chain joins TRBV27 and TRBJ1-5; 8 nucleotides line up with TRBD1. J was trimmed by 4 bases and V by 3 bases; bases with no gene match: 11. The CDR3 loop spans 17 amino acids. Germline CDR1 MNHEY, CDR2 SMNVEV (reference sequence). CDR3 nucleotide sequence: TGTGCCAGCAGTTTCCACTGGACAGGGACGGGGAATCAGCCCCAGCATTTT. Translating it yields CASSFHWTGTGNQPQHF.

This clone has a handful of counts. This chain uses TRBV5-4 with TRBJ1-3; no definite D call. Germline V CDR1 and CDR2: SGHNT, YYREEE (reference sequence). This CDR3 region has 15 residues. Trimming removed 1 base from V and 1 base from J, with 9 bases in between. CDR3 coding DNA: TGTGCCAGCAGCTTGTTCGGGAATTCTGGAAACACCATATATTTT. Its translation: CASSLFGNSGNTIYF.

A word on this clone: One end of the junction varies from germline; a read error may be responsible. The chain couples TRBV5-6 to TRBJ2-7; D call uncertain. The CDR3 is made up of 15 amino acids. Germline CDR1 is SGHDT and CDR2 is YYEEEE. CDR3 sequence reads: CASSLGMRSSYKQYF. DNA for the CDR3: TGTGCCAGCAGCTTGGGGATGAGGAGCTCCTACAAGCAGTACTTC. Full variable domain (rest looked up from reference TRBV5-6 and TRBJ2-7): DAGVTQSPTHLIKTRGQQVTLRCSPKSGHDTVSWYQQALGQGPQFIFQYYEEEERQRGNFPDRFSGHQFPNYSSELNVNALLLGDSALYLCASSLGMRSSYKQYFGPGTRLTVT.

CDR3 in amino acids: CSVGNWDTTNTGELFF. The CDR3 DNA is TGCAGCGTGGGGAACTGGGACACGACGAACACCGGGGAGCTGTTTTTT. The V call is TRBV29-1, the J call TRBJ2-2, with D possibly TRBD1 on 6 matching bases. There are 16 residues in the CDR3. Germline V CDR1 and CDR2: SQVTM, ANQGSEA. Trimming pared 6 bases from V and 0 bases from J, leaving 17 bases between.

The V call is TRBV6-5, the J call TRBJ2-5; D not resolved. V lost 0 bases to trimming and J lost 1 base, with 12 bases between them. The CDR3 covers 16 residues. Germline CDR1 and CDR2: MNHEY and SVGAGI. The CDR3: CASSYSPWAPQETQYF. DNA for the CDR3: TGTGCCAGCAGTTACTCCCCCTGGGCCCCCCAAGAGACCCAGTACTTC.

The rearrangement links TRBV5-4 to TRBJ2-7; TRBD1 matches at 9 bases. Germline CDR1 and CDR2: SGHNT and YYREEE (reference sequence). V gave up 2 bases and J gave up 4 bases; unmatched junction bases: 13. The CDR3 sequence is 17 residues long. The CDR3 nucleotides are TGTGCCAGCAGCTTCCGGTTGGACAGGGGATGGGGATACGAGCAGTACTTC. Translation: CASSFRLDRGWGYEQYF.

The chain carries TRBV10-2 and TRBJ1-1; a weak D match, TRBD1 (5 bases). This CDR3 spans 15 amino acids. Trimming cost V 5 bases and J 0 bases, with 13 bases left between them. Germline V gene lookup returns CDR1 WSHSY and CDR2 SAAADI. Here the CDR3 DNA reads TGCGCCAGCAGTTCAGGGTATGGGGTGAACACTGAAGCTTTCTTT. This translates into CASSSGYGVNTEAFF.

The chain joins TRBV4-2 to TRBJ1-4; no firm D call. V shed 0 bases and J shed 5 bases, with 4 bases lying between them. The length of the CDR3 is 13 residues. Germline CDR1 is LGHNA and CDR2 is YNFKEQ. The DNA of the CDR3 is TGTGCCAGCAGCCAAGATATCAATGAAAAACTGTTTTTT. Amino acids: CASSQDINEKLFF.